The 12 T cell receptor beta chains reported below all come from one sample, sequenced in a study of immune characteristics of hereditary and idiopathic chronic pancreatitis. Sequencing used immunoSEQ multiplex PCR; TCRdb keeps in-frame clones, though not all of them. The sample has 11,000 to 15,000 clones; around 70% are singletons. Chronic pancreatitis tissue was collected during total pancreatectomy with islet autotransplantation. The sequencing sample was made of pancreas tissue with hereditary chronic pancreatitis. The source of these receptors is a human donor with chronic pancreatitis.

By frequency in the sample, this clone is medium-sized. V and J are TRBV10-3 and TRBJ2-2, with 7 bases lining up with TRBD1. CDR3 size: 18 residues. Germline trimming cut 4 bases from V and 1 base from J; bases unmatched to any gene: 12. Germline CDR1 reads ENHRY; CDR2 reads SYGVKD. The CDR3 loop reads CAISGSTGTDLNTGELFF. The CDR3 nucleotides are TGTGCCATCAGTGGTTCCACCGGGACAGATTTGAACACCGGGGAGCTGTTTTTT.

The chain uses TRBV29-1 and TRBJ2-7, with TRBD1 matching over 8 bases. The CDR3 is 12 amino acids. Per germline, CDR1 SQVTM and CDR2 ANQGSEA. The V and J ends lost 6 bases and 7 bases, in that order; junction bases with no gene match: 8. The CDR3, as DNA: TGCAGCGTCGAATTGACAGGGGTGGAGCAGTACTTC. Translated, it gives CSVELTGVEQYF.

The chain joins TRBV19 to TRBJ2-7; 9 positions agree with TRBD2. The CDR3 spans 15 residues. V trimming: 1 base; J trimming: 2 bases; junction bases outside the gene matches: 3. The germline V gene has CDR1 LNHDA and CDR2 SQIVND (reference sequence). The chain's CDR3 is CASSIGLAGTYEQYF. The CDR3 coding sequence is TGTGCCAGTAGTATAGGCCTAGCGGGAACCTACGAGCAGTACTTC.

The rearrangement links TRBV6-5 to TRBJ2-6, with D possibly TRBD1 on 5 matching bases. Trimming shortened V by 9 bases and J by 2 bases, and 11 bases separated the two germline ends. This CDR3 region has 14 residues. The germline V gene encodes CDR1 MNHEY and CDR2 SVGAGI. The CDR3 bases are TGTGCCAGAAGAGAGGACACTGGGGCCAACGTCCTGACTTTC. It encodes CARREDTGANVLTF.

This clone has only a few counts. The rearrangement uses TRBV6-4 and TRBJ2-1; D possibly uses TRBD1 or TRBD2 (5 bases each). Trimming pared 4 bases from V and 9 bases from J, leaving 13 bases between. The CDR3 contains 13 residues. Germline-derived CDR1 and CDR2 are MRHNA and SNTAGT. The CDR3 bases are TGTGCCAGCAGTGGGGGACCAAACTCTGAGCAGTTCTTC. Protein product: CASSGGPNSEQFF.

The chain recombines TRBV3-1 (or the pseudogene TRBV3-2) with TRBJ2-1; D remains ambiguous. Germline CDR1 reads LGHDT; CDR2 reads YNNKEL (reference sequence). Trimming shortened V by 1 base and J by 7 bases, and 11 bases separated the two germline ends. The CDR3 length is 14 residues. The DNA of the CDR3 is TGTGCCAGCAGCCAAGTAGGTGGGGTGAATGAGCAGTTCTTC. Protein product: CASSQVGGVNEQFF.

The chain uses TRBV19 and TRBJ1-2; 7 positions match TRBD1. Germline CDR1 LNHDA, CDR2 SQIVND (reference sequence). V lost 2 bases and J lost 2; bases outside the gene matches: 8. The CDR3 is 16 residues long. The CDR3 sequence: CASSIRGGTVNYGYTF. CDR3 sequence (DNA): TGTGCCAGTAGTATAAGAGGAGGGACAGTAAACTATGGCTACACCTTC. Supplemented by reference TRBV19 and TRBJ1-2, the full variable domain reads DGGITQSPKYLFRKEGQNVTLSCEQNLNHDAMYWYRQDPGQGLRLIYYSQIVNDFQKGDIAEGYSVSREKKESFPLTVTSAQKNPTAFYLCASSIRGGTVNYGYTFGSGTRLTVV.

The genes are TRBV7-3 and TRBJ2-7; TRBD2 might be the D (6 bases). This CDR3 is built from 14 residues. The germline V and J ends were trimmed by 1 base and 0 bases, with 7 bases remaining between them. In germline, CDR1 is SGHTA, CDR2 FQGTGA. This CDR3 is CASSLNGGSYEQYF. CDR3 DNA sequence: TGTGCCAGCAGCTTAAACGGGGGCTCCTACGAGCAGTACTTC.

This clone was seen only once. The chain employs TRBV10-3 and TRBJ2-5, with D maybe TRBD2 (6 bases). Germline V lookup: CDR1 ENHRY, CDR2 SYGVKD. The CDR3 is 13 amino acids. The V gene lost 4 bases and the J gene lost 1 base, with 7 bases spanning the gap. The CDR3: CAISVSGQETQYF. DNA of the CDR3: TGTGCCATCAGTGTTAGCGGCCAAGAGACCCAGTACTTC.

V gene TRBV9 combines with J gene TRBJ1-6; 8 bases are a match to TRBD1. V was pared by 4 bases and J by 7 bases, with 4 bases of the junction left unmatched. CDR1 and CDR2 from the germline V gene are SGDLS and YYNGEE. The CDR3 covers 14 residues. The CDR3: CASSPRDRNSPLHF. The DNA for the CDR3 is TGTGCCAGCAGCCCCCGGGACAGGAATTCACCCCTCCACTTT.

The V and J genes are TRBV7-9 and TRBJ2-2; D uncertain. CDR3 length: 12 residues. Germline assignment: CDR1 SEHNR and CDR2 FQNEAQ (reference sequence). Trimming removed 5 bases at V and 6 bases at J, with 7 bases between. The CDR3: CASSLDAGELFF. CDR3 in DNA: TGTGCCAGCAGCCTAGACGCCGGGGAGCTGTTTTTT.

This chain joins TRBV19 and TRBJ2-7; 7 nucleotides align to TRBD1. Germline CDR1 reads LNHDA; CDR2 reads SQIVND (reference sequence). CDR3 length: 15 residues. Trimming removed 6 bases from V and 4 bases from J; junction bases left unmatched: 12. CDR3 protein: CASRLQQGNQYEQYF. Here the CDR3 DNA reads TGTGCCAGTAGGCTACAACAGGGGAACCAGTACGAGCAGTACTTC. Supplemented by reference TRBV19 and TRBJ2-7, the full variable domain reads DGGITQSPKYLFRKEGQNVTLSCEQNLNHDAMYWYRQDPGQGLRLIYYSQIVNDFQKGDIAEGYSVSREKKESFPLTVTSAQKNPTAFYLCASRLQQGNQYEQYFGPGTRLTVT.